This entry lists 10 T cell receptor beta chains sequenced from one sample in a study of OX40 agonist ivuxolimab in advanced cancers. Sequencing used immunoSEQ multiplex PCR; TCRdb keeps in-frame clones, though not all of them. The sample carries tens of thousands of clones, 94% recorded once. The material was CD4+ or CD8+ T cells sorted from blood, obtained in a trial of the OX40 agonist ivuxolimab. The receptors originated from an adult with an advanced solid tumor such as melanoma, head and neck, liver or kidney cancer.

The J gene is TRBJ1-2, the V gene TRBV20-1, with a weak D call TRBD1 (5 bases). Germline CDR1 reads DFQATT; CDR2 reads SNEGSKA (reference sequence). V gave up 5 bases and J gave up 8 bases, with 9 bases separating them. The CDR3 sequence is 10 residues long. CDR3 loop: CSAFKGGYTF. The CDR3 DNA is TGCAGTGCTTTTAAGGGGGGCTACACCTTC.

This chain joins TRBV9 and TRBJ2-3; 9 bases are a match to TRBD2. J gave up 6 bases and V 4 bases, and 15 bases lay outside the gene matches. From germline, CDR1 is SGDLS and CDR2 YYNGEE. CDR3 size: 17 residues. The CDR3 loop reads CASSPRGSGGNWDTQYF. The CDR3 DNA reads TGTGCCAGCAGCCCGCGGGGTAGCGGGGGTAATTGGGATACGCAGTATTTT. Using reference TRBV9 and TRBJ2-3 for the parts outside the CDR3, the full variable domain is DSGVTQTPKHLITATGQRVTLRCSPRSGDLSVYWYQQSLDQGLQFLIQYYNGEERAKGNILERFSAQQFPDLHSELNLSSLELGDSALYFCASSPRGSGGNWDTQYFGPGTRLTVL.

The chain recombines TRBV5-6 with TRBJ1-4; a possible D gene is TRBD1 (6 bases). Germline V CDR1 and CDR2: SGHDT, YYEEEE. The length of the CDR3 is 13 residues. V dropped 4 bases and J dropped 6 bases, with 10 bases sitting between them. CDR3 region: CASSIGGDEKLFF. CDR3 coding DNA: TGTGCCAGCAGCATCGGGGGCGATGAAAAACTGTTTTTT.

This sequence joins TRBV27 and TRBJ2-7; possible D gene TRBD1, 6 bases. V was clipped by 3 bases and J by 0 bases, with 12 bases between them. Germline loops: CDR1 MNHEY, CDR2 SMNVEV (reference sequence). CDR3 length equals 15 residues. CDR3 DNA sequence: TGTGCCAGCAGTTTCCCAGGGGCCCACTCCTACGAGCAGTACTTC. The encoded protein is CASSFPGAHSYEQYF.

The chain recombines TRBV27 with TRBJ1-2, with a tentative D call TRBD1 (6 bases). Looked up from germline, CDR1 is MNHEY and CDR2 is SMNVEV (reference sequence). The CDR3 extends over 15 amino acids. V lost 0 bases and J 8 bases, leaving 16 bases between the germline ends. CDR3 protein: CASSLSRQGRGGYTF. Written as DNA, the CDR3 is TGTGCCAGCAGTTTATCTAGGCAGGGCAGGGGAGGCTACACCTTC.

The J gene is TRBJ2-1, the V gene TRBV19, with 8 nucleotides matching TRBD2. Germline V gene sequence: CDR1 LNHDA, CDR2 SQIVND (reference sequence). The CDR3 length is 16 residues. The V segment lost 5 bases and the J segment 2 bases; nucleotides outside the gene matches: 8. The CDR3 region is CASSWSSGRPYNEQFF. The CDR3 DNA reads TGTGCCAGTAGTTGGTCGAGCGGGAGACCCTACAATGAGCAGTTCTTC.

The chain couples TRBV5-5 to TRBJ1-1; D uncertain. The germline CDR1 and CDR2 sequences are SGHKS and YYEKEE (reference sequence). The CDR3 sequence is 14 residues long. V was clipped by 1 base and J by 0 bases, with 7 bases between them. The chain's CDR3 is CASSLSLLNTEAFF. The CDR3 nucleotides are TGTGCCAGCAGCTTGTCCCTTTTGAACACTGAAGCTTTCTTT.

This clone is a singleton in its sample. V gene TRBV13 combines with J gene TRBJ2-7; perhaps TRBD1 as D (5 bases). CDR3 length equals 13 residues. CDR1 is PRHDT and CDR2 is FYEKMQ in the germline V gene (reference sequence). Trimming stripped 6 bases from V and 0 bases from J, with 9 bases between. For the CDR3, the DNA is TGTGCCAGCAGTCAGGGAAGCTCCTACGAGCAGTACTTC. This gives the protein CASSQGSSYEQYF.

This chain links TRBV11-2 with TRBJ2-1, with 8 positions matching TRBD2. The V segment lost 3 bases and the J segment 8 bases; nucleotides outside the gene matches: 9. The length of the CDR3 is 15 residues. Germline V lookup: CDR1 SGHAT, CDR2 FQNNGV. For the CDR3, the DNA is TGTGCCAGCAGCTTGTGGCGGGAGGTGTTCGATGAGCAGTTCTTC. Translation gives CASSLWREVFDEQFF.

By share, this clone counts as medium-sized (0.01 to 0.1%). This chain connects TRBV19 to TRBJ2-7; D is undetermined. This CDR3 has 13 amino acids. Germline loops: CDR1 LNHDA, CDR2 SQIVND (reference sequence). Trimming cost V 6 bases and J 4 bases, with 13 bases left between them. Here the CDR3 reads CASRGPSDYEQYF. The CDR3, as DNA: TGTGCCAGTAGAGGTCCATCCGATTACGAGCAGTACTTC.